A selection of T cell receptor beta chains follows, all from one sample in a study of blood T cells in healthy people across ages. TCRdb called the 5' RACE reads again in MiXCR, with one record for every CDR3 protein. The sample holds 1.5 million to 1.8 million distinct CDR3 sequences, approximately 43% seen once. Input material: blood. The receptor set was obtained from a woman between 18 and 29 years old in good health. Each CDR3 is given with its conserved first and last residue. The order of the fields is J gene, clone size, V gene, D gene, CDR3 protein, CDR3 DNA. D genes are given only for firm matches. Size is stated for part of the rows, as once, few or many counts, or as a class when the clone is expanded.

j_call: TRBJ1-5
clone_size: few
v_call: TRBV7-9
d_call: -
cdr3_aa: CASRSGENQPQHF
cdr3_nt: TGTGCCAGCAGATCAGGGGAAAATCAGCCCCAGCATTTT

j_call: TRBJ2-3
clone_size: -
v_call: TRBV12-3/TRBV12-4
d_call: -
cdr3_aa: CASSPSVPTDTQYF
cdr3_nt: TGTGCCAGCAGCCCCTCCGTCCCCACAGATACGCAGTATTTT

j_call: TRBJ2-7
clone_size: -
v_call: TRBV29-1
d_call: -
cdr3_aa: CSVAGTRPSEQYF
cdr3_nt: TGCAGCGTGGCCGGGACCCGACCCTCCGAGCAGTACTTC

j_call: TRBJ1-5
clone_size: -
v_call: TRBV20-1
d_call: -
cdr3_aa: CSARDMGFGQPQHF
cdr3_nt: TGCAGTGCTAGAGATATGGGGTTCGGACAGCCCCAGCATTTT

j_call: TRBJ2-7
clone_size: -
v_call: TRBV28
d_call: -
cdr3_aa: CASRRYRDTYEQYF
cdr3_nt: TGTGCCAGCAGACGATACCGGGACACGTACGAGCAGTACTTC

j_call: TRBJ1-4
clone_size: -
v_call: TRBV3-1
d_call: -
cdr3_aa: CASSQEGHLNEKLFF
cdr3_nt: TGTGCCAGCAGCCAAGAGGGCCACCTAAATGAAAAACTGTTTTTT

j_call: TRBJ2-1
clone_size: few
v_call: TRBV7-2
d_call: TRBD2
cdr3_aa: CASSTRREPYNEQFF
cdr3_nt: TGTGCCAGCAGTACTCGGCGGGAGCCCTACAATGAGCAGTTCTTC

j_call: TRBJ2-7
clone_size: few
v_call: TRBV3-1
d_call: -
cdr3_aa: CASSPHYGEGDEQYF
cdr3_nt: TGTGCCAGCAGCCCCCATTACGGAGAGGGGGACGAGCAGTACTTC

j_call: TRBJ2-7
clone_size: few
v_call: TRBV20-1
d_call: -
cdr3_aa: CSARVESSYEQYF
cdr3_nt: TGCAGTGCTAGGGTGGAGTCCTCCTACGAGCAGTACTTC

j_call: TRBJ1-2
clone_size: few
v_call: TRBV10-3
d_call: -
cdr3_aa: CAISEPGRVFGYTF
cdr3_nt: TGTGCCATCAGTGAGCCAGGGCGAGTGTTTGGCTACACCTTC

j_call: TRBJ2-3
clone_size: -
v_call: TRBV7-2
d_call: TRBD2
cdr3_aa: CASKAGGPLDTQYF
cdr3_nt: TGTGCCAGCAAGGCGGGGGGGCCTTTAGATACGCAGTATTTT

j_call: TRBJ2-5
clone_size: -
v_call: TRBV2
d_call: -
cdr3_aa: CASSEGTPGGEQYF
cdr3_nt: TGTGCCAGCAGTGAGGGGACCCCCGGCGGGGAGCAGTACTTC

j_call: TRBJ2-3
clone_size: -
v_call: TRBV7-8
d_call: TRBD2
cdr3_aa: CASSLSRGEDTQYF
cdr3_nt: TGTGCCAGCAGCTTGAGCCGGGGGGAGGATACGCAGTATTTT

j_call: TRBJ1-2
clone_size: few
v_call: TRBV18
d_call: -
cdr3_aa: CASSPAWTPGYTF
cdr3_nt: TGTGCCAGCTCTCCCGCGTGGACACCGGGCTACACCTTC

j_call: TRBJ2-5
clone_size: -
v_call: TRBV12-3/TRBV12-4
d_call: -
cdr3_aa: CASSSPGRGKETRYF
cdr3_nt: TGTGCCAGCAGTTCTCCCGGTCGGGGGAAAGAGACCCGGTACTTC

j_call: TRBJ2-3
clone_size: -
v_call: TRBV7-2
d_call: -
cdr3_aa: CASSYERGDTQYF
cdr3_nt: TGTGCCAGCAGCTACGAACGGGGGGATACGCAGTATTTT

j_call: TRBJ1-1
clone_size: -
v_call: TRBV6-6
d_call: -
cdr3_aa: CASSYGTGNTEAFF
cdr3_nt: TGTGCCAGCAGTTACGGCACAGGGAACACTGAAGCTTTCTTT

j_call: TRBJ1-2
clone_size: -
v_call: TRBV15
d_call: -
cdr3_aa: CATSRDRGGYGYTF
cdr3_nt: TGTGCCACCAGCAGAGACAGGGGTGGCTATGGCTACACCTTC

j_call: TRBJ1-5
clone_size: many
v_call: TRBV7-4
d_call: -
cdr3_aa: CASSLAPRERFNQPQHF
cdr3_nt: TGTGCCAGCAGCTTAGCCCCGCGGGAGAGGTTCAATCAGCCCCAGCATTTT

j_call: TRBJ1-1
clone_size: few
v_call: TRBV9
d_call: -
cdr3_aa: CASSVATWAEAFF
cdr3_nt: TGTGCCAGCAGCGTTGCGACTTGGGCTGAAGCTTTCTTT

j_call: TRBJ2-3
clone_size: few
v_call: TRBV12-3/TRBV12-4
d_call: TRBD1
cdr3_aa: CASSLWTGGRADTQYF
cdr3_nt: TGTGCCAGCAGTTTATGGACAGGGGGTAGGGCAGATACGCAGTATTTT

j_call: TRBJ2-1
clone_size: few
v_call: TRBV15
d_call: -
cdr3_aa: CATSRDLTVPKNEQFF
cdr3_nt: TGTGCCACCAGCAGAGATTTAACGGTCCCTAAGAATGAGCAGTTCTTC

j_call: TRBJ2-3
clone_size: many
v_call: TRBV4-1
d_call: -
cdr3_aa: CASSQVPGADTQYF
cdr3_nt: TGCGCCAGCAGCCAGGTCCCGGGGGCGGATACGCAGTATTTT

j_call: TRBJ1-1
clone_size: -
v_call: TRBV6-2/TRBV6-3
d_call: -
cdr3_aa: CASSYKGVLRTEAFF
cdr3_nt: TGTGCCAGCAGTTACAAGGGGGTTCTACGCACTGAAGCTTTCTTT

j_call: TRBJ2-2
clone_size: few
v_call: TRBV27
d_call: -
cdr3_aa: CASSWGLTGELFF
cdr3_nt: TGTGCCAGCAGTTGGGGTCTGACCGGGGAGCTGTTTTTT

j_call: TRBJ2-7
clone_size: -
v_call: TRBV5-1
d_call: -
cdr3_aa: CASSPRTAGYEQYF
cdr3_nt: TGCGCCAGCAGCCCGAGGACAGCGGGCTACGAGCAGTACTTC

j_call: TRBJ1-1
clone_size: -
v_call: TRBV10-3
d_call: -
cdr3_aa: CATREGVGENTEAFF
cdr3_nt: TGTGCCACCCGGGAGGGGGTTGGAGAGAACACTGAAGCTTTCTTT

j_call: TRBJ1-1
clone_size: -
v_call: TRBV30
d_call: -
cdr3_aa: CAWRGERNTEAFF
cdr3_nt: TGTGCCTGGAGGGGCGAGAGGAACACTGAAGCTTTCTTT

j_call: TRBJ2-1
clone_size: few
v_call: TRBV12-3/TRBV12-4
d_call: -
cdr3_aa: CASSQGRLGEQFF
cdr3_nt: TGTGCCAGCAGCCAGGGACGGCTAGGTGAGCAGTTCTTC

j_call: TRBJ1-1
clone_size: -
v_call: TRBV19
d_call: -
cdr3_aa: CAESLENTEAFF
cdr3_nt: TGTGCCGAAAGTCTTGAGAACACTGAAGCTTTCTTT

j_call: TRBJ1-2
clone_size: -
v_call: TRBV29-1
d_call: -
cdr3_aa: CSVTLDRIYGYTF
cdr3_nt: TGCAGCGTCACCCTTGACAGAATCTATGGCTACACCTTC

j_call: TRBJ1-1
clone_size: few
v_call: TRBV9
d_call: -
cdr3_aa: CASSSWDSPVNAFF
cdr3_nt: TGTGCCAGCAGCTCCTGGGATTCCCCGGTTAATGCTTTCTTT

j_call: TRBJ2-6
clone_size: few
v_call: TRBV10-3
d_call: -
cdr3_aa: CAISLQGWYGPNVLTF
cdr3_nt: TGTGCCATCAGTCTCCAGGGTTGGTATGGGCCCAACGTCCTGACTTTC

j_call: TRBJ2-7
clone_size: -
v_call: TRBV7-3
d_call: -
cdr3_aa: CASSGGSSSYNEQYF
cdr3_nt: TGTGCCAGCAGCGGAGGTTCGAGCTCCTACAATGAGCAGTACTTC